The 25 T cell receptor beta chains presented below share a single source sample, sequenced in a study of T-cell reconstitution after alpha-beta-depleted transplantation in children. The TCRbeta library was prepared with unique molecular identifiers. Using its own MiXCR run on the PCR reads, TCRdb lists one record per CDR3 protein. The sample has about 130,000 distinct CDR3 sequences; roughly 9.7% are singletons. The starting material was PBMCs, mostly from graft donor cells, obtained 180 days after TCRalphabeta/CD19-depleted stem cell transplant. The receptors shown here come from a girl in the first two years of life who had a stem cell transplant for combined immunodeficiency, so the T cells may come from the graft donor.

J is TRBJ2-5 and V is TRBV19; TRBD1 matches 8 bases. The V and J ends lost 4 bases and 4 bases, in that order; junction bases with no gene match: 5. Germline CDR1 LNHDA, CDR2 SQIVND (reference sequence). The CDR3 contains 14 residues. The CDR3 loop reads CASSRAGGGETQYF. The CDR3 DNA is TGTGCCAGTAGTAGGGCAGGGGGCGGAGAGACCCAGTACTTC.

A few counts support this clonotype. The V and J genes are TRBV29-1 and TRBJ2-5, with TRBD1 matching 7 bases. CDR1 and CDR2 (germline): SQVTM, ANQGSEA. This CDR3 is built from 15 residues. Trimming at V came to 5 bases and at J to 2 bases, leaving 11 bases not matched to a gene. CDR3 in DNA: TGCAGCGTTCCGTCCGGGACAGTCTTACAAGAGACCCAGTACTTC. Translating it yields CSVPSGTVLQETQYF.

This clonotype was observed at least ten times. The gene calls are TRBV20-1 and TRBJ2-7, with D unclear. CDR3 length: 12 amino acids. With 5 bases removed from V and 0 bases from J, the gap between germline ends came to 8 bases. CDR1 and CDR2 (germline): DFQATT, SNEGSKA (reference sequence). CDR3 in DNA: TGCAGTGCTCCGGATTTCTCCTACGAGCAGTACTTC. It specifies CSAPDFSYEQYF.

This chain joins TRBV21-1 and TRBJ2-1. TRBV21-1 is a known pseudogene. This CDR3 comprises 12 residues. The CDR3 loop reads CASSIYSNEQFF. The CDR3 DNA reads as TGTGCCAGCAGCATCTACAGCAATGAGCAGTTCTTC.

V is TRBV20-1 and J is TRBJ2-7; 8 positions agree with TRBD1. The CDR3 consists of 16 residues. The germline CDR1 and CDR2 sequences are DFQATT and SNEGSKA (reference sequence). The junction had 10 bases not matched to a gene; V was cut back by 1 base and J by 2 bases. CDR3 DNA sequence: TGCAGTGCTAGAGGGGGTCATCCGGACAGGGCCTACGAGCAGTACTTC. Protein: CSARGGHPDRAYEQYF.

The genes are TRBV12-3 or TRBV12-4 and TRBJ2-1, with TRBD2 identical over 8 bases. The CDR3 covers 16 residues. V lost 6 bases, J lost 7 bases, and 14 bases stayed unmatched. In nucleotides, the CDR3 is TGTGCCAGCAGGCCCACCCAGCGGGAGAGGAGAAATGAGCAGTTCTTC. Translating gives CASRPTQRERRNEQFF.

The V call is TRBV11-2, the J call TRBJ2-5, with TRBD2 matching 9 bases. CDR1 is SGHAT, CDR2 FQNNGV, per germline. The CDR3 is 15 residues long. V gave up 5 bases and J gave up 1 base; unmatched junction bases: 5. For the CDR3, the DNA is TGTGCCAGCAGCCCCGCGGGGGGGGCCCAAGAGACCCAGTACTTC. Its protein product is CASSPAGGAQETQYF.

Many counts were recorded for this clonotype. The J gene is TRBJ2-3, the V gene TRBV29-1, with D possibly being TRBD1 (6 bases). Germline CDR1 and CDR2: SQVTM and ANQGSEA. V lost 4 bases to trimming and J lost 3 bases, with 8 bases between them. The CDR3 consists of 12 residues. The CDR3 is CSVVQGTDTQYF. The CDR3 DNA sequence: TGCAGCGTTGTACAGGGAACAGATACGCAGTATTTT.

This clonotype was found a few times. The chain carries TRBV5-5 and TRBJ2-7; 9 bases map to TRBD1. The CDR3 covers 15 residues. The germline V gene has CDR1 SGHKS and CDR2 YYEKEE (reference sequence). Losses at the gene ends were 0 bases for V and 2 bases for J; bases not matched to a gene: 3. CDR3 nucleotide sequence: TGTGCCAGCAGCTTGGGGGACAGGGACCCCTACGAGCAGTACTTC. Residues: CASSLGDRDPYEQYF.

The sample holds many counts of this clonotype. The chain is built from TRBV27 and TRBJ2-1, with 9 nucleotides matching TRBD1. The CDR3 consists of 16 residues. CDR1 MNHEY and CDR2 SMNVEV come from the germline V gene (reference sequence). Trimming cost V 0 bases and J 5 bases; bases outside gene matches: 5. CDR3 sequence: CASSLSAGQGNNEQFF. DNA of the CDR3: TGTGCCAGCAGTTTATCGGCGGGACAGGGAAACAATGAGCAGTTCTTC.

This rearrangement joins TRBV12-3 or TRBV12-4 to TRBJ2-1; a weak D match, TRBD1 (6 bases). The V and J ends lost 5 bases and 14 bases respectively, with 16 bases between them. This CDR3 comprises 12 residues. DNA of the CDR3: TGTGCCAGCAGTCCCATACAGGGTAGGAAGTTCTTC. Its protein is CASSPIQGRKFF.

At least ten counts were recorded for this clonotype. The CDR3 coding sequence is TGTGCCAGCAGCCTAGGGGGGGTCGAATTAACAGATACGCAGTATTTT. This gives the protein CASSLGGVELTDTQYF. This chain uses TRBV7-3 with TRBJ2-3, with a weak D call TRBD2 (7 bases). V lost 5 bases to trimming and J lost 3 bases, with 18 bases between them. Germline values: CDR1 SGHTA, CDR2 FQGTGA. The CDR3 has 16 amino acids.

The CDR3 bases are TGTGCCAGCAGCTTCAGACAGGTTGTACTAGCGGACTCCTACAATGAGCAGTTCTTC. Its protein is CASSFRQVVLADSYNEQFF. The V call is TRBV11-1, the J call TRBJ2-1; 8 bases agree with TRBD2. Per the germline V gene, CDR1 is SGHAT and CDR2 is FQDESV (reference sequence). The CDR3 totals 19 residues. Trimming took 3 bases from V and 0 from J; bases not matched to a gene: 13.

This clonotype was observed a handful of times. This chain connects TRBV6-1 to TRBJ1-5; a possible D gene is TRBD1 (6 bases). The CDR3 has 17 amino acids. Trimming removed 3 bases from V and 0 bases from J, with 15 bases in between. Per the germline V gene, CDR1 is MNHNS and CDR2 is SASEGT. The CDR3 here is CASSDKGDTFSNQPQHF. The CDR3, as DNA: TGTGCCAGCAGTGATAAGGGGGACACCTTTAGCAATCAGCCCCAGCATTTT.

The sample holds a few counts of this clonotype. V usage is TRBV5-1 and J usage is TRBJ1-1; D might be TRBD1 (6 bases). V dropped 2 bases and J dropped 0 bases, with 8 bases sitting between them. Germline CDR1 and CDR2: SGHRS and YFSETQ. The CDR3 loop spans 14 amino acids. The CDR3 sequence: CASSFDRMNTEAFF. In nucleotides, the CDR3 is TGCGCCAGCAGCTTCGACAGGATGAACACTGAAGCTTTCTTT.

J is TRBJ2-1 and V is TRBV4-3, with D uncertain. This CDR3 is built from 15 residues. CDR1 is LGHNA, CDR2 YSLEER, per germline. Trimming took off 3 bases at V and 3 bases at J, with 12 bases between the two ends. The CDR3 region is CASSQFAERYNEQFF. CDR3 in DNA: TGCGCCAGCAGCCAGTTTGCGGAACGCTACAATGAGCAGTTCTTC.

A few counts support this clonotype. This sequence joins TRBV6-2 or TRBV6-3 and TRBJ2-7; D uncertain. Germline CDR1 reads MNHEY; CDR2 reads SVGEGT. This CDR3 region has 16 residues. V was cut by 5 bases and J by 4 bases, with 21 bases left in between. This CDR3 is CASSHPGEGSPYEQYF. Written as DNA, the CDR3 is TGTGCCAGCAGTCACCCCGGAGAAGGATCCCCTTACGAGCAGTACTTC.

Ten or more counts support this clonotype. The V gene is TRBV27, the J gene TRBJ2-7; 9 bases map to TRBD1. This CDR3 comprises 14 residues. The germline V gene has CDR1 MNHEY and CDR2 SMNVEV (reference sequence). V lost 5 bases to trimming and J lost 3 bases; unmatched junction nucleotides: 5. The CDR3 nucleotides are TGTGCCAGCAGTCGGACAGGGGCCAACTACGAGCAGTACTTC. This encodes CASSRTGANYEQYF.

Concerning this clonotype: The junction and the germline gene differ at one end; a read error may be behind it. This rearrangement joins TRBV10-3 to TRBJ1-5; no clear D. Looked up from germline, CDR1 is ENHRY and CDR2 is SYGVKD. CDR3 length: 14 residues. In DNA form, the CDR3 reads TGTGCCATCACTGAGAGTTCGTGGGATCAGCCCCAGCATTTT. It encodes CAITESSWDQPQHF.

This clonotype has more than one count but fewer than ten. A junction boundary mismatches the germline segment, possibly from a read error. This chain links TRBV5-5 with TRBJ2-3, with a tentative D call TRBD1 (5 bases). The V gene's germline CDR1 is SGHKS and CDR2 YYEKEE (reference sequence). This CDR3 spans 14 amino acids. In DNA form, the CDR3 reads TGTGCCAGCAGCTTGCTGTGGGGTACAGGTACGCAGTATTTT. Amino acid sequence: CASSLLWGTGTQYF.

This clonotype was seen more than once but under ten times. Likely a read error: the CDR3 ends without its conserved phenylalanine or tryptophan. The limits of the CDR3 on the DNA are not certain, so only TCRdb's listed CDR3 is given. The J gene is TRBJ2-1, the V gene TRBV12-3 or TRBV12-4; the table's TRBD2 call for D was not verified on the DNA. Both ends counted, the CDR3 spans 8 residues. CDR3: CASSPLSL.

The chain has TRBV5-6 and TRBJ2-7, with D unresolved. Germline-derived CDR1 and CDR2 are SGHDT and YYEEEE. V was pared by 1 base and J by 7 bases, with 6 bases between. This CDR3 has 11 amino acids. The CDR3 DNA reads TGTGCCAGCAGCTTGCTGCGGGAGCAGTACTTC. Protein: CASSLLREQYF.

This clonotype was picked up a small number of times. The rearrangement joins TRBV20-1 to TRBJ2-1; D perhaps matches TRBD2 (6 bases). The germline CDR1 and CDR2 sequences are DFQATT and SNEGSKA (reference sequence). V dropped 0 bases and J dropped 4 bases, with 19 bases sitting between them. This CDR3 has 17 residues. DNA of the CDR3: TGCAGTGCTAGAGATGATGACTGGAGGGCCGGGTACAATGAGCAGTTCTTC. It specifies CSARDDDWRAGYNEQFF.

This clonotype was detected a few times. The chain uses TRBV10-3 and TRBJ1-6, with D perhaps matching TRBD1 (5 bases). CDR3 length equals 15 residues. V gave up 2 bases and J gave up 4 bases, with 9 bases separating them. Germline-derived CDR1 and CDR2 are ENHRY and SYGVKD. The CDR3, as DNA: TGTGCCATCAGTGAGCTGCAGGGATATAATTCACCCCTCCACTTT. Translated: CAISELQGYNSPLHF.

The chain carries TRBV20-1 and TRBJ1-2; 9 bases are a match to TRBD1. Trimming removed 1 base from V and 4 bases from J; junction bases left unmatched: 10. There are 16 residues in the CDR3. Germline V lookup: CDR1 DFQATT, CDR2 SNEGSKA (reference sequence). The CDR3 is CSARGGQGGNPYGYTF. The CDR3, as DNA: TGCAGTGCTAGAGGGGGACAGGGAGGAAACCCCTATGGCTACACCTTC.